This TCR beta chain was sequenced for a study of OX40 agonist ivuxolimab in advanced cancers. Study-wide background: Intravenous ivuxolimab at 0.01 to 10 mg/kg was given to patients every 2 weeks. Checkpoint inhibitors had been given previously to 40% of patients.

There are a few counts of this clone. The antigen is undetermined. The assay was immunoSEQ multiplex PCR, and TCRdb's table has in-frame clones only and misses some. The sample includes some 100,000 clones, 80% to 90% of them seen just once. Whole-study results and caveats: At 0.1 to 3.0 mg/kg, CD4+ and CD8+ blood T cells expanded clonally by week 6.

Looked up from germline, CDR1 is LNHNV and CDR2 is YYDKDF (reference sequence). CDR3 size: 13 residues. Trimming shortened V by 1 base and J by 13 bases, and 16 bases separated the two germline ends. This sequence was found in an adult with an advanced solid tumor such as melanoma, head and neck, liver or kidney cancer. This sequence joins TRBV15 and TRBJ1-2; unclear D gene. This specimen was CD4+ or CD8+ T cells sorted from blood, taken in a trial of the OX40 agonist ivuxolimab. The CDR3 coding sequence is TGTGCCACCAGCAGAGGCCGGACGGACTTGGGCACCTTC. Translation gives CATSRGRTDLGTF.